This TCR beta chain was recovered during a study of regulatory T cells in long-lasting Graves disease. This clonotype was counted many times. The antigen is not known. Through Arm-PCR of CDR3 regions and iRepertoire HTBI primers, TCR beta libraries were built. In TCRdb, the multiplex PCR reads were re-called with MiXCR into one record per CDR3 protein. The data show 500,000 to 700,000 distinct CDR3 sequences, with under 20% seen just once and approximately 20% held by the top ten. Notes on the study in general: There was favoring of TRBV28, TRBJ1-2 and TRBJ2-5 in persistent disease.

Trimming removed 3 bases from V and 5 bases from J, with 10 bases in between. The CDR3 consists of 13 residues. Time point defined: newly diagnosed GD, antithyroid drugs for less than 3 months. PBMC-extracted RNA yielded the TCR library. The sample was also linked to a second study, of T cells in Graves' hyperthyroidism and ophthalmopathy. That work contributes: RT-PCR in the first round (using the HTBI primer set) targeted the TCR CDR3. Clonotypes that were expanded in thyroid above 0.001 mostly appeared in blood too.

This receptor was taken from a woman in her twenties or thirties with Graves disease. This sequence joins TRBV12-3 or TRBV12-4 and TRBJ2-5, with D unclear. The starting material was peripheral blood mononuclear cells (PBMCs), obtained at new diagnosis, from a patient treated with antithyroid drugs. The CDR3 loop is CASSLTPRETQYF. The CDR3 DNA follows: TGTGCCAGCAGTTTGACCCCACGGGAGACCCAGTACTTC.